These 23 T cell receptor beta chains originate from one sample sequenced in a study of blood T cells in healthy people across ages (dated by TCRdb to the mid-2010s). Library method: 5' RACE. Sequencer: Illumina HiSeq 2500. A second roughly 7 to 11 cycle PCR used a sample-barcoded 5' primer and a J-beta primer mix. The public reads were quality trimmed at Q25 with fastp and then assembled into clones with MiXCR by TCRdb, keeping productive beta chains. Every distinct CDR3 protein forms one entry, paired with its most common genes and DNA. This sample gives 650,000 to 700,000 distinct CDR3 sequences in total; about a third of them show up just once. The ten largest make up less than 20% of the sample. Specimen: blood. The receptors were gathered from a woman older than 75 in good health. Donor details come from another sample of the same person, matched by shared clones.

There are many counts of this clonotype. The chain recombines TRBV5-1 with TRBJ2-5; TRBD1 aligns across 7 bases. Trimming cost V 4 bases and J 4 bases; bases outside gene matches: 10. The CDR3 contains 15 residues. CDR1 and CDR2 (germline): SGHRS, YFSETQ. The CDR3 bases are TGCGCCAGCAGCCCGAAAGGGGGCCACGGAGAGACCCAGTACTTC. Amino acids: CASSPKGGHGETQYF. Complete variable domain (other parts from reference TRBV5-1 and TRBJ2-5): KAGVTQTPRYLIKTRGQQVTLSCSPISGHRSVSWYQQTPGQGLQFLFEYFSETQRNKGNFPGRFSGRQFSNSRSEMNVSTLELGDSALYLCASSPKGGHGETQYFGPGTRLLVL.

V usage is TRBV7-6 and J usage is TRBJ1-5; weak D call: TRBD1 (5 bases). The CDR3 has 16 amino acids. V lost 5 bases, J lost 2 bases, and 16 bases lay in between. The germline gives CDR1 SGHVS, CDR2 FNYEAQ. CDR3 nucleotides: TGTGCCAGCAGCCCGAAAAGGGGTATCGGCAATCAGCCCCAGCATTTT. Residues: CASSPKRGIGNQPQHF. Using reference TRBV7-6 and TRBJ1-5 for the parts outside the CDR3, the full variable domain is GAGVSQSPRYKVTKRGQDVALRCDPISGHVSLYWYRQALGQGPEFLTYFNYEAQQDKSGLPNDRFSAERPEGSISTLTIQRTEQRDSAMYRCASSPKRGIGNQPQHFGDGTRLSIL.

This clonotype was detected a few times. A much larger clone is a single base away; this may be a read error. The V gene is TRBV20-1, the J gene TRBJ2-5; D gene unclear. Germline-derived CDR1 and CDR2 are DFQATT and SNEGSKA (reference sequence). The germline V and J ends were trimmed by 6 bases and 5 bases, with 13 bases remaining between them. The CDR3 consists of 12 residues. The CDR3 protein is CSANGSAETQYF. The DNA for the CDR3 is TGCAGTGCCAACGGGTCGGCGGAGACCCAGTACTTC.

The sample holds many counts of this clonotype. This CDR3 is CASSPPRTGSPHEQYF. CDR3 nucleotides: TGCGCCAGCAGCCCGCCGCGGACGGGGTCACCCCACGAGCAGTACTTC. The genes are TRBV5-1 and TRBJ2-7, with a possible D match to TRBD2 (5 bases). The length of the CDR3 is 16 residues. CDR1 SGHRS and CDR2 YFSETQ come from the germline V gene. Trimming shortened V by 4 bases and J by 5 bases, and 22 bases separated the two germline ends.

This clonotype has just a few counts. This may arise from a read error, as a much more abundant clone is one base away. The chain uses TRBV5-1 and TRBJ2-7, with TRBD1 matching 7 bases. Germline CDR1 is SGHRS and CDR2 is YFSETQ. CDR3 length: 17 residues. With V trimmed by 0 bases and J by 7 bases, 16 bases remained unmatched. CDR3 protein: CASSLAATGRFYNEQYF. DNA of the CDR3: TGCGCCAGCAGCTTGGCCGCGACAGGGCGTTTCTACAATGAGCAGTACTTC.

This clonotype was observed many times. The chain is built from TRBV11-2 and TRBJ2-5; 13 bases align to TRBD2. Per germline, CDR1 SGHAT and CDR2 FQNNGV. This CDR3 region has 16 residues. V trimming: 4 bases; J trimming: 5 bases; junction bases outside the gene matches: 7. The CDR3 DNA reads as TGTGCCAGCAGCTCAGAACTAGCGGGGGGGCGGGAGACCCAGTACTTC. It is translated as CASSSELAGGRETQYF. Full variable domain (missing parts from reference TRBV11-2 and TRBJ2-5): EAGVAQSPRYKIIEKRQSVAFWCNPISGHATLYWYQQILGQGPKLLIQFQNNGVVDDSQLPKDRFSAERLKGVDSTLKIQPAKLEDSAVYLCASSSELAGGRETQYFGPGTRLLVL.

For this clonotype: The junction differs from germline at one of its ends, possibly a read error. The V and J genes are TRBV12-3 or TRBV12-4 and TRBJ2-7; tentative D call: TRBD2 (6 bases). This CDR3 contains 15 residues. CDR3 coding DNA: TGTGCCAGCAGTTTTGCGACTAGATTAATCTACGAGCAGGACTTC. This codes for CASSFATRLIYEQDF.

There are many counts of this clonotype. The rearrangement joins TRBV7-2 to TRBJ1-5; TRBD1 might be the D (6 bases). The CDR3 extends over 16 amino acids. The V gene lost 6 bases and the J gene lost 2 bases, with 17 bases spanning the gap. The V gene's germline CDR1 is SGHTA and CDR2 FQGNSA. CDR3 in amino acids: CASSTNSGQRNQPQHF. The CDR3 nucleotides read TGTGCCAGCAGTACCAACTCAGGACAGCGCAATCAGCCCCAGCATTTT.

The chain couples TRBV20-1 to TRBJ2-5; 7 nucleotides line up with TRBD2. V lost 2 bases, J lost 2 bases, and 2 bases stayed unmatched. This CDR3 is built from 13 residues. In germline, CDR1 is DFQATT, CDR2 SNEGSKA (reference sequence). In DNA, the CDR3 is TGCAGTGCTAGACTAGCGGTACAAGAGACCCAGTACTTC. Protein sequence: CSARLAVQETQYF.

There are many counts of this clonotype. This sequence joins TRBV27 and TRBJ1-6; 9 bases map to TRBD1. Germline loops: CDR1 MNHEY, CDR2 SMNVEV (reference sequence). The CDR3 loop spans 14 amino acids. V lost 3 bases, J lost 8 bases, and 2 bases stayed unmatched. The chain's CDR3 is CASSLGTGYSPLHF. CDR3 nucleotide sequence: TGTGCCAGCAGTTTGGGGACAGGGTATTCACCCCTCCACTTT.

In the case of this clonotype: This clone may be a read error of a much larger clone one base away. The gene calls are TRBV7-2 and TRBJ2-1; TRBD2 is a possible D gene (5 bases). The J call may be in error: the DNA end matches TRBJ2-7 better. The CDR3 runs to 14 residues. The V gene's germline CDR1 is SGHTA and CDR2 FQGNSA. The DNA for the CDR3 is TGTGCCAGCAGACTAGGTGGTGCGTACAATGAGCAGTACTTC. Translating gives CASRLGGAYNEQYF.

The sample holds many counts of this clonotype. This chain joins TRBV27 and TRBJ1-5; D unclear. The CDR3 totals 13 residues. Trimming removed 3 bases at V and 5 bases at J, with 8 bases between. CDR1 MNHEY and CDR2 SMNVEV come from the germline V gene (reference sequence). Here the CDR3 DNA reads TGTGCCAGCAGTTTGGACTTTTATCAGCCCCAGCATTTT. This codes for CASSLDFYQPQHF.

This clonotype came up many times. V is TRBV7-9 and J is TRBJ2-3, with 7 positions matching TRBD1. Germline assignment: CDR1 SEHNR and CDR2 FQNEAQ (reference sequence). The V segment lost 2 bases and the J segment 0 bases; nucleotides outside the gene matches: 8. The CDR3 spans 17 residues. The CDR3 DNA follows: TGTGCCAGCAGCTTAATGGGGACAGCTTCTAGCACAGATACGCAGTATTTT. It specifies CASSLMGTASSTDTQYF.

On this clonotype: This may be a read error, as it is one base from a much larger clone. The chain employs TRBV5-5 and TRBJ2-4; 9 bases align to TRBD1. The V gene's germline CDR1 is SGHKS and CDR2 YYEKEE (reference sequence). After removal of 4 bases from V and 13 bases from J, the junction contained 15 bases not matched to a gene. CDR3 length equals 15 residues. For the CDR3, the DNA is TGTGCCAGCAGCCCCGGGACAGGGCCCACCTACGTGCAGTACTTC. Protein: CASSPGTGPTYVQYF.

This clonotype was recorded many times. This rearrangement joins TRBV20-1 to TRBJ2-3; 8 positions match TRBD2. Germline CDR1 and CDR2: DFQATT and SNEGSKA (reference sequence). The V gene end was trimmed by 0 bases and the J gene end by 0 bases; junction bases not matched to a gene: 8. This CDR3 region has 17 residues. This chain's CDR3 is CSARDLFRGGSTDTQYF. In DNA, the CDR3 is TGCAGTGCTAGAGATCTCTTTCGGGGGGGGAGCACAGATACGCAGTATTTT.

This clonotype was recorded at least ten times. The V and J genes are TRBV4-3 and TRBJ2-5; D unresolved. Germline values: CDR1 LGHNA, CDR2 YSLEER. Trimming cost V 0 bases and J 3 bases, with 11 bases left between them. The CDR3 length is 15 residues. The CDR3 nucleotides are TGCGCCAGCAGCCAAGACTTTAGAACAGAAGAGACCCAGTACTTC. Its translation is CASSQDFRTEETQYF.

The CDR3 loop is CASSGIRDRRNYGYTF. The CDR3 nucleotides are TGTGCCAGCAGCGGGATACGGGACAGACGAAACTATGGCTACACCTTC. The chain combines TRBV6-5 with TRBJ1-2; TRBD1 aligns across 7 bases. V lost 6 bases, J lost 2 bases, and 12 bases stayed unmatched. Germline assignment: CDR1 MNHEY and CDR2 SVGAGI. The CDR3 is made up of 16 amino acids.

Only one count was recorded for this clonotype. The chain recombines TRBV14 with TRBJ2-1, with a tentative D call TRBD2 (5 bases). V lost 0 bases, J lost 5 bases, and 11 bases lay in between. Germline CDR1 and CDR2: SGHDN and FVKESK. The CDR3 is 15 amino acids. The CDR3 is CASSQDRGSHNEQFF. Here the CDR3 DNA reads TGTGCCAGCAGCCAAGATCGGGGATCCCACAATGAGCAGTTCTTC.

This clonotype was detected ten times or more. V is TRBV5-4 and J is TRBJ2-5, with no clear D. Germline assignment: CDR1 SGHNT and CDR2 YYREEE (reference sequence). V shed 0 bases and J shed 0 bases, with 3 bases lying between them. CDR3 length: 13 amino acids. CDR3 coding DNA: TGTGCCAGCAGCTTGGCTGACCAAGAGACCCAGTACTTC. Its translation is CASSLADQETQYF.

Points on this clonotype: A much larger clone differs from this one at a single base, so this may be a read error. The gene calls are TRBV12-3 or TRBV12-4 and TRBJ1-2; TRBD1 is a possible D gene (6 bases). The V gene lost 2 bases and the J gene lost 7 bases, with 17 bases spanning the gap. The CDR3 runs 15 residues. CDR3 residues: CASSLSPGARFGYTF. In DNA form, the CDR3 reads TGTGCCAGCAGTTTATCCCCGGGGGCTCGCTTTGGCTACACCTTC.

This clonotype was observed at least ten times. The gene calls are TRBV6-2 or TRBV6-3 and TRBJ2-4; possibly TRBD1 or TRBD2 for D (5 bases each). Trimming pared 2 bases from V and 0 bases from J, leaving 8 bases between. Germline V gene data show CDR1 as MNHEY and CDR2 as SVGEGT. CDR3 length: 15 residues. CDR3 amino acids: CASSYRGLAKNIQYF. The DNA of the CDR3 is TGTGCCAGCAGTTACCGGGGCTTAGCCAAAAACATTCAGTACTTC.

In its sample, this clonotype was seen a few times. A clone one base away is much larger, so this may be a read error. The chain is built from TRBV20-1 and TRBJ2-5; a weak D match, TRBD1 (6 bases). Germline loops: CDR1 DFQATT, CDR2 SNEGSKA (reference sequence). CDR3 length: 13 residues. The CDR3 DNA reads as TGCAGAGCCAGCGAGATCACAGGGGAGACCCAGTACTTC. Translated, it gives CRASEITGETQYF.

The chain employs TRBV9 and TRBJ1-1; D unclear. CDR1 and CDR2 (germline): SGDLS, YYNGEE. V was shortened by 0 bases and J by 0 bases, with 18 bases between the two germline ends. The CDR3 covers 18 residues. The chain's CDR3 is CASSVVPLSGTMNTEAFF. The CDR3 region has the DNA TGTGCCAGCAGCGTAGTTCCCCTCAGCGGTACTATGAACACTGAAGCTTTCTTT.